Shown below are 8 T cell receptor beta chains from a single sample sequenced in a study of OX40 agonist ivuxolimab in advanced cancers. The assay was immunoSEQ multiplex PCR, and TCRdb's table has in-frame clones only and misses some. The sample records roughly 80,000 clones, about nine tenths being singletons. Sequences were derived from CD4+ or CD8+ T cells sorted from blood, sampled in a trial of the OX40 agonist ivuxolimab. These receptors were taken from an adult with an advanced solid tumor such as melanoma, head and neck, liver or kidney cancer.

CDR3 protein: CASSPIFVGGETQYF. CDR3 sequence (DNA): TGTGCCAGCAGCCCTATCTTCGTGGGGGGAGAGACCCAGTACTTC. The chain combines TRBV11-2 with TRBJ2-5; D is possibly TRBD2 (6 bases). V lost 5 bases and J lost 4, with 17 bases in between. The CDR3 spans 15 residues. CDR1 is SGHAT, CDR2 FQNNGV, per germline.

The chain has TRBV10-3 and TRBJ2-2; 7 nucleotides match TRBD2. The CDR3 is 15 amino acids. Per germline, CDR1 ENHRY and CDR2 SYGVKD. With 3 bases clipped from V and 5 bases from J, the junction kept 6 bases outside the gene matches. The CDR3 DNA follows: TGTGCCATCAGTGACCCAGGGAGGGTTACCGGGGAGCTGTTTTTT. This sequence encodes CAISDPGRVTGELFF.

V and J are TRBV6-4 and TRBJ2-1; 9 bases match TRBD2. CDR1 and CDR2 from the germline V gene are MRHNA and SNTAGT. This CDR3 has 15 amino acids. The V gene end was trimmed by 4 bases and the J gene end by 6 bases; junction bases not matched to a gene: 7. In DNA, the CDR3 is TGTGCCAGCAGTGGGCTAGCGGGAAAAGGCAATGAGCAGTTCTTC. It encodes CASSGLAGKGNEQFF.

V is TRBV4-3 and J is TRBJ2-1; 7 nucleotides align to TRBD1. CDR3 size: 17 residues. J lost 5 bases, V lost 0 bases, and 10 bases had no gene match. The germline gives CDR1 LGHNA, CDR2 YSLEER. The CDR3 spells CASSQEGLGDSHNEQFF. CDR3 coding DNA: TGCGCCAGCAGCCAAGAAGGGTTGGGGGACAGCCACAATGAGCAGTTCTTC.

Here the CDR3 reads CASSLYQRDNEQFF. The CDR3 DNA follows: TGTGCCAGCAGCTTATATCAGCGGGACAATGAGCAGTTCTTC. The rearrangement uses TRBV7-6 and TRBJ2-1; possibly TRBD2 for D (6 bases). Trimming stripped 2 bases from V and 5 bases from J, with 10 bases between. Germline lookup yields CDR1 SGHVS and CDR2 FNYEAQ. This CDR3 contains 14 residues.

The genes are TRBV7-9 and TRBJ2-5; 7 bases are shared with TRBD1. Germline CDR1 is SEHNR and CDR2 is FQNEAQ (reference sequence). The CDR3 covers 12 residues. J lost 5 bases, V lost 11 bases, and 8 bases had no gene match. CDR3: CASRGGLETQYF. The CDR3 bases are TGTGCCTCCCGAGGGGGCTTGGAGACCCAGTACTTC.

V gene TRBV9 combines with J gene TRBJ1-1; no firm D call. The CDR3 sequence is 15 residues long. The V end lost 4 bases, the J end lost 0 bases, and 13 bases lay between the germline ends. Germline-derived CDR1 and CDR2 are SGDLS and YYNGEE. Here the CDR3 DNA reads TGTGCCAGCAGCCCTCGGAAGGTAATGAACACTGAAGCTTTCTTT. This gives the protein CASSPRKVMNTEAFF. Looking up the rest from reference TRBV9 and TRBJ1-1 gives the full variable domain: DSGVTQTPKHLITATGQRVTLRCSPRSGDLSVYWYQQSLDQGLQFLIQYYNGEERAKGNILERFSAQQFPDLHSELNLSSLELGDSALYFCASSPRKVMNTEAFFGQGTRLTVV.

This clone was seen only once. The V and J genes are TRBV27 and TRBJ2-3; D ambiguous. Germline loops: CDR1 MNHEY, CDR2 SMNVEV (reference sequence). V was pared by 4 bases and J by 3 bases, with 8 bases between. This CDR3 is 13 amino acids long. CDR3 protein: CASSSRRTDTQYF. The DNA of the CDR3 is TGTGCCAGCAGTTCAAGAAGAACAGATACGCAGTATTTT.